Below, one T cell receptor beta chain is given with its context. Its specificity is not known. The data were produced by immunoSEQ multiplex PCR, yet TCRdb's version contains in-frame clones alone and is incomplete. This table holds approximately 20,000 clones, approximately 80% found once. The data are from a study of early stage breast cancer tumors. General observations from the study: Tumors had 2 to 3-fold higher T cell density than normal breast.

Germline loops: CDR1 LNHDA, CDR2 SQIVND (reference sequence). Losses at the gene ends were 5 bases for V and 4 bases for J; bases not matched to a gene: 4. This CDR3 is 14 amino acids long. The specimen sequenced was blood. The TCR sequence derives from a person between 60 and 70 years old with breast cancer. The rearrangement uses TRBV19 and TRBJ2-7; 11 bases are shared with TRBD1. The CDR3 DNA reads TGTGCCAGTAGTTACCGGGACAGGGGGTACGAGCAGTACTTC. Amino acids: CASSYRDRGYEQYF. Looking up the rest from reference TRBV19 and TRBJ2-7 gives the full variable domain: DGGITQSPKYLFRKEGQNVTLSCEQNLNHDAMYWYRQDPGQGLRLIYYSQIVNDFQKGDIAEGYSVSREKKESFPLTVTSAQKNPTAFYLCASSYRDRGYEQYFGPGTRLTVT.